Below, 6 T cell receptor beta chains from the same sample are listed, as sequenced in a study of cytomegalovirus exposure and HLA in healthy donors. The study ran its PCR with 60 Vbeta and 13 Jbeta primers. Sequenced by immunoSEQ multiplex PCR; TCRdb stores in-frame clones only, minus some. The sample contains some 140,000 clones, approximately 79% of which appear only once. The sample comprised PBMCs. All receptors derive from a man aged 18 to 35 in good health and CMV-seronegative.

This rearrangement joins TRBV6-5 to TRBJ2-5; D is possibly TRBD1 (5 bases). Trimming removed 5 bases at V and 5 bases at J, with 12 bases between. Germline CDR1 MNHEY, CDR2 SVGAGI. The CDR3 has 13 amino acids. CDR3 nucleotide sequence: TGTGCCAGCAGTCTGCGACAGAGTGAGACCCAGTACTTC. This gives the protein CASSLRQSETQYF.

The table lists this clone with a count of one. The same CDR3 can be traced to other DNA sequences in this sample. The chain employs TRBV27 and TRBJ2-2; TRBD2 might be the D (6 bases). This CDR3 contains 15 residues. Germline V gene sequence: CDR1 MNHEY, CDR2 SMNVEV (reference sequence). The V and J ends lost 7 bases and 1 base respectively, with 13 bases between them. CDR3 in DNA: TGTGCCAGCACATCGGGAGTTCGGAACACCGGGGAGCTGTTTTTT. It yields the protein CASTSGVRNTGELFF.

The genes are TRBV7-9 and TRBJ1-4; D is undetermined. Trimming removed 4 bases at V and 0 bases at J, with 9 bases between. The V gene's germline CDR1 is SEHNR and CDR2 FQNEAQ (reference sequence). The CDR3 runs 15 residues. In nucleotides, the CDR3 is TGTGCCAGCAGCTCCCAACTTGCAACTAATGAAAAACTGTTTTTT. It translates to CASSSQLATNEKLFF. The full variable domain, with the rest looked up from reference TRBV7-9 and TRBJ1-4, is DTGVSQNPRHKITKRGQNVTFRCDPISEHNRLYWYRQTLGQGPEFLTYFQNEAQLEKSRLLSDRFSAERPKGSFSTLEIQRTEQGDSAMYLCASSSQLATNEKLFFGSGTQLSVL.

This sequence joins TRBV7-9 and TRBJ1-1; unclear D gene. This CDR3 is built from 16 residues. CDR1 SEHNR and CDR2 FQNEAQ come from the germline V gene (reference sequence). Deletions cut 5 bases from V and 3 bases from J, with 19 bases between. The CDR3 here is CASSVFRAGRDTEAFF. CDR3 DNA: TGTGCCAGCAGCGTTTTTCGGGCCGGGAGGGACACTGAAGCTTTCTTT.

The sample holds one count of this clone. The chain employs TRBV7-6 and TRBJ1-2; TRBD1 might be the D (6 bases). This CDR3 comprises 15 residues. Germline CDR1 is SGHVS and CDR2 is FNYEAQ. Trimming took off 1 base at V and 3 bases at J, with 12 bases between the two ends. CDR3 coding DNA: TGTGCCAGCAGCTTAGTAAGTCACAGGGACTATGGCTACACCTTC. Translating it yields CASSLVSHRDYGYTF.

In nucleotides, the CDR3 is TGTGCCTGGAGTGAAGATGGGGGCAGAGCCCCCGCCGGGGAGCTGTTTTTT. It codes for CAWSEDGGRAPAGELFF. The V call is TRBV30, the J call TRBJ2-2; tentative D call: TRBD1 (6 bases). From germline, CDR1 is GTSNPN and CDR2 SVGIG (reference sequence). The ends were cut back, 1 base at V and 6 bases at J, with 21 bases in the middle. The CDR3 consists of 17 residues. Full variable domain (outside the CDR3, taken from reference TRBV30 and TRBJ2-2): SQTIHQWPATLVQPVGSPLSLECTVEGTSNPNLYWYRQAAGRGLQLLFYSVGIGQISSEVPQNLSASRPQDRQFILSSKKLLLSDSGFYLCAWSEDGGRAPAGELFFGEGSRLTVL.